The clone carrying this T cell receptor (beta chain) was recorded many times. Its specificity is not known. The time point denotes: newly diagnosed GD, antithyroid drugs for less than 3 months. Making the TCR library involved RNA that had been extracted from PBMCs. American Thyroid Association guidelines defined Graves' disease diagnosis. This CDR3 contains 15 residues. Germline V lookup: CDR1 MDHEN, CDR2 SYDVKM. With 5 bases clipped from V and 3 bases from J, the junction kept 9 bases outside the gene matches. Arm-PCR with iRepertoire HTBI primers amplified the CDR3 regions for these TCR beta libraries. TCRdb processed the multiplex PCR reads anew with MiXCR; each CDR3 protein has one entry. The sample consists of 680,000 or so distinct CDR3 sequences, less than 20% of them appearing once. The data are from a study of regulatory T cells in long-lasting Graves disease. Overall study findings and caveats: With a small sample size, accuracy may have been reduced. The work looked only at peripheral blood and did not look at thyroid tissue.

This same sample was also part of a study on T cells in Graves' hyperthyroidism and ophthalmopathy. That report adds: Patients between 18 and 65 years old had hyperthyroidism, newly diagnosed and lasting under 2 months.

The rearrangement links TRBV28 to TRBJ2-5; 7 bases line up with TRBD2. The sequence came from a woman under 40 with Graves disease. The sequencing used peripheral blood mononuclear cells (PBMCs), collected at new diagnosis, from a patient treated with antithyroid drugs. CDR3 loop: CASSPYGGIEETQYF. The CDR3 bases are TGTGCCAGCAGTCCCTACGGGGGGATTGAAGAGACCCAGTACTTC.